These 10 T cell receptor beta chains share one sample of origin, sequenced in a study of CD8 T cells in ankylosing spondylitis. Antigens of these TCRs are unknown. Points from the study as a whole: Made up of under ten highly homologous variants, a TCR beta motif appeared characteristic of ankylosing spondylitis blood.

TCRdb re-analysed the 5' RACE reads in MiXCR, keeping a single row per CDR3 protein. This repertoire shows a few hundred thousand distinct CDR3 sequences, 17% found once; its top ten account for approximately 1%. Sample: blood, either unsorted or a sorted T cell fraction (not recorded which). Every receptor here comes from a male donor with ankylosing spondylitis.

V gene TRBV4-2 combines with J gene TRBJ2-3; TRBD2 might be the D (6 bases). This CDR3 has 15 amino acids. Per germline, CDR1 LGHNA and CDR2 YNFKEQ. The V end was cut by 2 bases, the J end by 6 bases, with 15 bases between. The CDR3 bases are TGTGCCAGCAGCCAATCCGGGGAGGCCCTGGATACGCAGTATTTT. This codes for CASSQSGEALDTQYF.

The genes are TRBV27 and TRBJ1-1; TRBD1 might be the D (6 bases). The length of the CDR3 is 15 residues. V was shortened by 1 base and J by 1 base, with 10 bases between the two germline ends. Germline V gives CDR1 MNHEY, CDR2 SMNVEV (reference sequence). The CDR3 DNA follows: TGTGCCAGCAGTTTATACGGACAGAGGAACACTGAAGCTTTCTTT. Its protein is CASSLYGQRNTEAFF.

This clonotype was seen a few times. The chain links TRBV4-3 to TRBJ1-4; 7 bases align to TRBD1. V trimming: 3 bases; J trimming: 0 bases; junction bases outside the gene matches: 1. Germline-derived CDR1 and CDR2 are LGHNA and YSLEER. This CDR3 has 15 amino acids. The CDR3 loop is CASSHDRATNEKLFF. The CDR3 nucleotides read TGCGCCAGCAGCCACGACAGGGCAACTAATGAAAAACTGTTTTTT.

The chain uses TRBV5-6 and TRBJ2-3, with D uncertain. Trimming took off 0 bases at V and 0 bases at J, with 8 bases between the two ends. The CDR3 extends over 15 amino acids. CDR1 SGHDT and CDR2 YYEEEE come from the germline V gene. The CDR3 here is CASSLDGPSTDTQYF. The CDR3 DNA is TGTGCCAGCAGCTTGGACGGTCCGAGCACAGATACGCAGTATTTT.

The genes are TRBV5-1 and TRBJ1-6, with unresolved D. Trimming removed 4 bases at V and 6 bases at J, with 17 bases between. The CDR3 extends over 16 amino acids. Germline CDR1 SGHRS, CDR2 YFSETQ. The CDR3 DNA reads as TGCGCCAGCAGCCCGTACTACCAACTGCTTAATTCACCCCTCCACTTT. This gives the protein CASSPYYQLLNSPLHF.

V gene TRBV7-2 combines with J gene TRBJ2-1; no reliable D call. This CDR3 has 16 residues. V lost 6 bases, J lost 0 bases, and 15 bases lay in between. Germline V gene data show CDR1 as SGHTA and CDR2 as FQGNSA. CDR3 DNA: TGTGCCAGCAGACAAACGATCGGTAGCTCCTACAATGAGCAGTTCTTC. It yields the protein CASRQTIGSSYNEQFF.

The chain couples TRBV4-3 to TRBJ2-4; 7 bases are a match to TRBD1. V gave up 0 bases and J gave up 8 bases; unmatched junction bases: 7. Per germline, CDR1 LGHNA and CDR2 YSLEER. The CDR3 is 15 amino acids. The DNA for the CDR3 is TGCGCCAGCAGCCAAGATGACAGGGTAGAGTACATTCAGTACTTC. Its translation is CASSQDDRVEYIQYF.

The rearrangement uses TRBV12-3 or TRBV12-4 and TRBJ2-3; 7 bases are shared with TRBD1. The CDR3 is 15 amino acids. Losses at the gene ends were 6 bases for V and 9 bases for J; bases not matched to a gene: 15. CDR3 in amino acids: CASSPGQDFTRTQYF. CDR3 sequence (DNA): TGTGCCAGCAGCCCCGGACAGGACTTCACGAGGACGCAGTATTTT.

The V call is TRBV2, the J call TRBJ1-1, with D possibly matching TRBD1 (5 bases). Germline assignment: CDR1 SNHLY and CDR2 FYNNEI. Trimming removed 3 bases at V and 4 bases at J, with 12 bases between. This CDR3 has 14 amino acids. Here the CDR3 DNA reads TGTGCCAGCAGTGAGCAGGGCCCGGGCACTGAAGCTTTCTTT. Translating gives CASSEQGPGTEAFF. Complete variable domain (other parts from reference TRBV2 and TRBJ1-1): EPEVTQTPSHQVTQMGQEVILRCVPISNHLYFYWYRQILGQKVEFLVSFYNNEISEKSEIFDDQFSVERPDGSNFTLKIRSTKLEDSAMYFCASSEQGPGTEAFFGQGTRLTVV.

This clonotype was observed a few times. V and J are TRBV6-1 and TRBJ1-4, with 10 bases that match TRBD1. The V gene end was trimmed by 6 bases and the J gene end by 8 bases; junction bases not matched to a gene: 12. The CDR3 totals 16 residues. CDR1 and CDR2 from the germline V gene are MNHNS and SASEGT. The CDR3 DNA reads as TGTGCCAGCAGACCCACCGGGACAGGGGATTACGAAAAACTGTTTTTT. Translated, it gives CASRPTGTGDYEKLFF.